The 14 T cell receptor beta chains below were found in one sample sequenced in a study of tissue T cells after allogeneic stem cell transplantation. Some clones are missing from TCRdb's copy, which holds only in-frame ones; the method was immunoSEQ multiplex PCR. The sample has about 3,300 clones, 70% seen once. The sample here was tissue from the right colon, taken at autopsy. The receptors originated from a male donor at least 60 years old with lung cancer.

This chain connects TRBV19 to TRBJ2-2; tentatively, D is TRBD2 (5 bases). The CDR3 has 15 amino acids. Germline assignment: CDR1 LNHDA and CDR2 SQIVND (reference sequence). V was clipped by 5 bases and J by 4 bases, with 14 bases between them. The CDR3 DNA follows: TGTGCCAGTAGTTCTGGGAGAGGAGGCACCGGGGAGCTGTTTTTT. Protein: CASSSGRGGTGELFF. Based on the CDR3 plus reference TRBV19 and TRBJ2-2, the full variable domain is DGGITQSPKYLFRKEGQNVTLSCEQNLNHDAMYWYRQDPGQGLRLIYYSQIVNDFQKGDIAEGYSVSREKKESFPLTVTSAQKNPTAFYLCASSSGRGGTGELFFGEGSRLTVL.

The V gene is TRBV9, the J gene TRBJ2-7; D is unresolved. The CDR3 is 15 amino acids. V lost 4 bases and J lost 1, with 15 bases in between. The V gene's germline CDR1 is SGDLS and CDR2 YYNGEE. The CDR3 is CASSTRAQSSYEQYF. CDR3 coding DNA: TGTGCCAGCAGCACTCGGGCACAATCGTCCTACGAGCAGTACTTC.

As regards this clone: Other DNA variants within this sample encode the same CDR3. The rearrangement uses TRBV5-1 and TRBJ1-5; D is possibly TRBD1 (6 bases). The CDR3 runs to 14 residues. Germline CDR1 SGHRS, CDR2 YFSETQ. V dropped 4 bases and J dropped 3 bases, with 11 bases sitting between them. The CDR3 DNA sequence: TGCGCCAGCAGCCCGGACAGTACCAATCAGCCCCAGCATTTT. This encodes CASSPDSTNQPQHF.

The chain employs TRBV27 and TRBJ1-5; D not certain. This CDR3 has 13 amino acids. Per the germline V gene, CDR1 is MNHEY and CDR2 is SMNVEV (reference sequence). V lost 6 bases and J lost 4, with 10 bases in between. The CDR3 protein is CASSEVVNQPQHF. As DNA, the CDR3 is TGTGCCAGCAGCGAAGTCGTGAATCAGCCCCAGCATTTT.

This chain uses TRBV6-5 with TRBJ2-3, with D unclear. This CDR3 has 12 residues. V was clipped by 10 bases and J by 0 bases, with 8 bases between them. The germline V gene has CDR1 MNHEY and CDR2 SVGAGI. CDR3 bases: TGTGCCATCAAGGGAAGCACAGATACGCAGTATTTT. As protein: CAIKGSTDTQYF.

This clone has just a few counts. The V and J genes are TRBV28 and TRBJ1-2, with a weak D call TRBD1 (6 bases). Germline V gene sequence: CDR1 MDHEN, CDR2 SYDVKM. V lost 1 base and J 4 bases, leaving 10 bases between the germline ends. The CDR3 totals 14 residues. The CDR3 coding sequence is TGTGCCAGCAGTTTATCAGGGGCGGTCTATGGCTACACCTTC. Protein sequence: CASSLSGAVYGYTF.

The rearrangement joins TRBV3-1 (or the pseudogene TRBV3-2) to TRBJ2-7, with 9 bases lining up with TRBD2. The CDR3 spans 14 residues. V lost 5 bases and J lost 6; bases outside the gene matches: 8. Per germline, CDR1 LGHDT and CDR2 YNNKEL (reference sequence). The CDR3 spells CASSTGLAVVEQYF. For the CDR3, the DNA is TGTGCCAGCAGCACGGGACTAGCTGTGGTCGAGCAGTACTTC.

This chain uses TRBV7-3 with TRBJ2-3, with 9 bases fitting TRBD2. In germline, CDR1 is SGHTA, CDR2 FQGTGA. This CDR3 contains 13 residues. V shed 10 bases, J shed 5 bases, and the junction held 7 bases outside the gene matches. The CDR3 nucleotides are TGTGCCACCGGCGTGCGGGAGGGAGATACGCAGTATTTT. Protein product: CATGVREGDTQYF.

In its sample, this clone is large. The genes are TRBV4-3 and TRBJ1-3, with 7 bases lining up with TRBD1. The CDR3 runs to 17 residues. Germline CDR1 LGHNA, CDR2 YSLEER. With 1 base clipped from V and 4 bases from J, the junction kept 10 bases outside the gene matches. CDR3 sequence: CASSQALTGATGNTIYF. The CDR3 coding sequence is TGCGCCAGCAGCCAAGCTTTAACAGGGGCTACGGGAAACACCATATATTTT.

The genes are TRBV10-1 and TRBJ1-6; 7 bases map to TRBD1. Germline V gene lookup returns CDR1 WNHNN and CDR2 SYGVQD (reference sequence). This CDR3 has 14 amino acids. V shed 6 bases, J shed 6 bases, and the junction held 5 bases outside the gene matches. In DNA form, the CDR3 reads TGCGCCAGCAGCATTGGACAGGTTAATTCACCCCTCCACTTT. This translates into CASSIGQVNSPLHF.

This clone was recorded only once. The rearrangement joins TRBV6-6 to TRBJ1-2; 7 positions agree with TRBD1. The CDR3 runs 13 residues. Germline values: CDR1 MNHNY, CDR2 SVGAGI (reference sequence). Trimming at V came to 6 bases and at J to 2 bases, leaving 3 bases not matched to a gene. The CDR3 is CASSRQGNYGYTF. CDR3 in DNA: TGTGCCAGCAGCCGACAGGGCAACTATGGCTACACCTTC.

The chain carries TRBV15 and TRBJ2-3; D possibly matches TRBD1 or TRBD2 (5 bases each). From germline, CDR1 is LNHNV and CDR2 YYDKDF (reference sequence). The V end lost 8 bases, the J end lost 1 base, and 16 bases lay between the germline ends. The length of the CDR3 is 15 residues. The CDR3 DNA sequence: TGTGCCACCGTACGGGACGTACACGGCACAGATACGCAGTATTTT. Protein product: CATVRDVHGTDTQYF. Combining the CDR3 with reference TRBV15 and TRBJ2-3 gives the whole variable domain DAMVIQNPRYQVTQFGKPVTLSCSQTLNHNVMYWYQQKSSQAPKLLFHYYDKDFNNEADTPDNFQSRRPNTSFCFLDIRSPGLGDTAMYLCATVRDVHGTDTQYFGPGTRLTVL.

J is TRBJ2-7 and V is TRBV7-2, with unresolved D. This CDR3 contains 13 residues. V lost 2 bases and J lost 1, with 6 bases in between. CDR1 and CDR2 from the germline V gene are SGHTA and FQGNSA. CDR3 amino acids: CASSLRVSYEQYF. As DNA, the CDR3 is TGTGCCAGCAGCTTACGGGTTTCCTACGAGCAGTACTTC.

The chain employs TRBV28 and TRBJ2-2, with D unresolved. Deletions cut 6 bases from V and 2 bases from J, with 4 bases between. Germline loops: CDR1 MDHEN, CDR2 SYDVKM. The CDR3 runs to 12 residues. The CDR3 nucleotides are TGTGCCAGCAGAGGAAACACCGGGGAGCTGTTTTTT. Translating it yields CASRGNTGELFF.